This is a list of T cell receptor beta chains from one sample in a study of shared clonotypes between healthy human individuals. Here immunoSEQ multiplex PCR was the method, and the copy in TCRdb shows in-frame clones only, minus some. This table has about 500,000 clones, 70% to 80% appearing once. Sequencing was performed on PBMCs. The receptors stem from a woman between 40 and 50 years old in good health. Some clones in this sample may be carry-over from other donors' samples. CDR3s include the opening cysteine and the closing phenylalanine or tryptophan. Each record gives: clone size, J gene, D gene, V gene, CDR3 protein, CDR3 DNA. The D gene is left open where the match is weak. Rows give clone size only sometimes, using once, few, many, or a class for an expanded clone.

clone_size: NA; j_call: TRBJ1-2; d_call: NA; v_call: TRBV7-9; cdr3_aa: CASSLARRHYTF; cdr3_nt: TGTGCCAGCAGCTTAGCCCGGCGTCACTACACCTTC
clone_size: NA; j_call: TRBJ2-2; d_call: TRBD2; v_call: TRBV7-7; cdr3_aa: CASSLAVAGVGGELFF; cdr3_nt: TGTGCTAGCAGCTTAGCGGTGGCGGGAGTTGGCGGGGAGCTGTTTTTT
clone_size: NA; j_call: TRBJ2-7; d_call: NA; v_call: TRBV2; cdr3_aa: CASSGQVQTAKLSYEQYF; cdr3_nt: TGTGCCAGCAGTGGACAGGTACAGACAGCCAAACTCTCCTACGAGCAGTACTTC
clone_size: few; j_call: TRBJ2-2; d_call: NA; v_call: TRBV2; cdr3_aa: CGTGQTNTGELFF; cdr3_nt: TGTGGTACGGGGCAGACGAACACCGGGGAGCTGTTTTTT
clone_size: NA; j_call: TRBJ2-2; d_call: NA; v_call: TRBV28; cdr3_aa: CASSLGQGTSGELFF; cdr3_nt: TGTGCCAGCAGTTTGGGGCAGGGTACGTCCGGGGAGCTGTTTTTT
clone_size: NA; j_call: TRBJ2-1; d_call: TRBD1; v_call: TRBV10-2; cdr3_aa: CASAKTGYNEQFF; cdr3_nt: TGCGCCAGCGCGAAGACAGGGTACAATGAGCAGTTCTTC
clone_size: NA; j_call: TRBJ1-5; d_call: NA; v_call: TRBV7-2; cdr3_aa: CASSLDGLQPQHF; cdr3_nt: TGTGCCAGCAGCTTGGACGGTTTGCAGCCCCAGCATTTT
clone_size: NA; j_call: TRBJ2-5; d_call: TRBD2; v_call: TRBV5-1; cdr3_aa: CASSVQRAGEETQYF; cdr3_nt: TGCGCCAGCAGCGTCCAACGGGCGGGGGAGGAGACCCAGTACTTC
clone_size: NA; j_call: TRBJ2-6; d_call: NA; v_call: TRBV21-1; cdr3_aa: CARSRDSPSGANVLTF; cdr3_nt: TGTGCCAGATCACGGGACAGCCCCTCTGGGGCCAACGTCCTGACTTTC
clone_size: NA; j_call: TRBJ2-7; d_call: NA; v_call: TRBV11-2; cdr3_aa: CASSPPRREAEQYF; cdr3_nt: TGTGCCAGCAGCCCCCCGCGGAGGGAGGCCGAGCAGTACTTC
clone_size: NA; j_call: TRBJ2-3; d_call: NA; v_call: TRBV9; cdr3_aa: CASSVRVGGTDTQYF; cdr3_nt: TGTGCCAGCAGCGTAAGGGTTGGGGGCACAGATACGCAGTATTTT
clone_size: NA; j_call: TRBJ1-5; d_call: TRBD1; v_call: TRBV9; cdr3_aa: CASSVGGQGDQPQHF; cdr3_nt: TGTGCCAGCAGCGTAGGGGGTCAGGGGGATCAGCCCCAGCATTTT
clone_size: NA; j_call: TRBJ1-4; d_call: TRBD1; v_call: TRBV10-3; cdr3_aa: CAIRADRVNEKLFF; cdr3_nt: TGTGCCATCAGGGCCGACAGGGTGAATGAAAAACTGTTTTTT
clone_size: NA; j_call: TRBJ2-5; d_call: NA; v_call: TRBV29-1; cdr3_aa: CSVARSQETQYF; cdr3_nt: TGCAGCGTAGCCAGGAGCCAAGAGACCCAGTACTTC
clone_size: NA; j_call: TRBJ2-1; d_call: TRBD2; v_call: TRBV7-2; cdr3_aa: CASSIGLAGVDEQFF; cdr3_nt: TGTGCCAGCAGCATCGGACTAGCGGGAGTTGATGAGCAGTTCTTC
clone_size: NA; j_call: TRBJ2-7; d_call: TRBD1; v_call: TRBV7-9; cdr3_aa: CASSSGSGGVYEQYF; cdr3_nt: TGTGCCAGCAGCTCCGGCTCAGGGGGCGTTTACGAGCAGTACTTC
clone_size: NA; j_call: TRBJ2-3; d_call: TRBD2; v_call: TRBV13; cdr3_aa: CAGSLGSGDTDTQYF; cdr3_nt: TGTGCCGGCAGCTTGGGTAGCGGGGATACAGATACGCAGTATTTT
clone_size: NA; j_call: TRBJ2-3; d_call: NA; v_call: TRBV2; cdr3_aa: CASGGGVDTQYF; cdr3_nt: TGTGCCAGCGGGGGGGGCGTGGATACGCAGTATTTT
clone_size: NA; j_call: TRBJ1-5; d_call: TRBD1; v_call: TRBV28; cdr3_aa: CASRGGQGRQPQHF; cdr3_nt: TGTGCCAGCAGGGGGGGACAGGGACGGCAGCCCCAGCATTTT
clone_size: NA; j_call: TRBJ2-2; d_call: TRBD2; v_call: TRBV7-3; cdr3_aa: CASSAGLAGAGELFF; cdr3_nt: TGTGCCAGCAGCGCCGGACTAGCGGGAGCGGGGGAGCTGTTTTTT
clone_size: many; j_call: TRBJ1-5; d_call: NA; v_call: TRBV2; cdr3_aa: CASKRDSNQPQHF; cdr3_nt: TGTGCCAGCAAGAGGGACAGCAATCAGCCCCAGCATTTT
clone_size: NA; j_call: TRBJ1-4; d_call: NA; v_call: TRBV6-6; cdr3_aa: CASSPITNEKLFF; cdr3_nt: TGTGCCAGCAGCCCCATAACTAATGAAAAACTGTTTTTT
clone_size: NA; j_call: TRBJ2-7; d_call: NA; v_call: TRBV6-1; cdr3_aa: CASSPRRISYEQYF; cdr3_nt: TGTGCCAGCAGTCCAAGACGGATCTCCTACGAGCAGTACTTC
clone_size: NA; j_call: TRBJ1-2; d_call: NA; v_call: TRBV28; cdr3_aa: CASSLGGRNPHGYTF; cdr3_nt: TGTGCCAGCAGTTTGGGGGGGCGCAACCCCCATGGCTACACCTTC
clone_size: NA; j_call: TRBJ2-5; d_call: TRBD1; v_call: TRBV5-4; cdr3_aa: CASSLLDRGAGVPQYF; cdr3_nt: TGTGCCAGCAGCTTGTTGGACAGGGGGGCAGGGGTTCCCCAGTACTTC
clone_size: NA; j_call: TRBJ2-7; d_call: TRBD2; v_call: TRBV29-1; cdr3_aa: CSGRTSGDYEQYF; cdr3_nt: TGCAGCGGAAGAACGAGCGGGGACTACGAGCAGTACTTC
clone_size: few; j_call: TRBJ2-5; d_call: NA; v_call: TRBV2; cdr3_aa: CASMVETQYF; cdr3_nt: TGTGCCAGCATGGTAGAGACCCAGTACTTC
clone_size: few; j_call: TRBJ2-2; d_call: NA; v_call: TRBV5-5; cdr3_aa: CASSLGPRVNTRELFF; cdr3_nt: TGTGCCAGCAGCTTGGGGCCCCGGGTGAACACCCGGGAGCTGTTTTTT
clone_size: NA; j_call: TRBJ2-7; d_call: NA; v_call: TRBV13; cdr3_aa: CASSLGGWAGGSYEQYF; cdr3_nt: TGTGCCAGCAGCTTAGGCGGGTGGGCAGGTGGTTCCTACGAGCAGTACTTC
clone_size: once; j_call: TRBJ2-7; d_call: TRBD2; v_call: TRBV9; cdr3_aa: CASSLGTSGRSYEQYF; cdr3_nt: TGTGCCAGCAGCCTTGGGACTAGCGGTCGATCCTACGAGCAGTACTTC
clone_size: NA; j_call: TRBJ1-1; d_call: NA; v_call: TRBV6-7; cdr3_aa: CASRFGPTNTEAFF; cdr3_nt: TGTGCCAGCCGGTTTGGTCCCACCAACACTGAAGCTTTCTTT
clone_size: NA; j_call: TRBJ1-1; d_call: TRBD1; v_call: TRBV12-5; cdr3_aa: CASGLVQGQGMNTEAFF; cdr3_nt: TGTGCTAGTGGTTTGGTACAAGGACAGGGGATGAACACTGAAGCTTTCTTT
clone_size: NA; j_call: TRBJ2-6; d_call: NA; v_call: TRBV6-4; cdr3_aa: CASSDSSSSGANVLTF; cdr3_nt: TGTGCCAGCAGTGACTCGAGCAGCTCTGGGGCCAACGTCCTGACTTTC
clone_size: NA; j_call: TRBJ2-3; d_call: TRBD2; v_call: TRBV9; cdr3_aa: CASSPRTSGRATDTQYF; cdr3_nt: TGTGCCAGCAGCCCTCGGACTAGCGGGAGAGCAACAGATACGCAGTATTTT
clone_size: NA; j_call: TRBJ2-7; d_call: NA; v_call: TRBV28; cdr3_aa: CASKSTPAREQYF; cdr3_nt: TGTGCCAGCAAAAGTACACCGGCTCGGGAGCAGTACTTC
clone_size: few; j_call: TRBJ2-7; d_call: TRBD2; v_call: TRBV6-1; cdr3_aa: CASSETPSGGRSEQYF; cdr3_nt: TGTGCCAGCAGTGAAACCCCCAGCGGGGGCAGGAGCGAGCAGTACTTC
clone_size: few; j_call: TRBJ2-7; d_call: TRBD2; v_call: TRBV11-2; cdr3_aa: CASSRSLAGGPSSYEQYF; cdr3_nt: TGTGCCAGCAGCAGGAGCCTAGCGGGAGGGCCTTCCTCCTACGAGCAGTACTTC
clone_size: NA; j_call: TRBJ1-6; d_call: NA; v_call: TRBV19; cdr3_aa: CASSIGRGNSPLHF; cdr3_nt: TGTGCCAGTAGTATTGGCAGGGGTAATTCACCCCTCCACTTT
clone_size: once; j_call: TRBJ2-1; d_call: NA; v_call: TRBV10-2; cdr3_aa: CASGEYGLPLNEQFF; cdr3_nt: TGCGCCAGCGGTGAGTATGGCTTACCCCTCAATGAGCAGTTCTTC
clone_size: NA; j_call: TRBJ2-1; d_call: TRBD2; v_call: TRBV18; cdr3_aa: CASSRPSGNNEQFF; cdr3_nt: TGTGCCAGCTCACGCCCTAGCGGCAACAATGAGCAGTTCTTC
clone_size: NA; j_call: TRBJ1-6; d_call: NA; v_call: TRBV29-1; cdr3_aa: CSARSSYNSPLHF; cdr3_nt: TGCAGCGCCCGCTCTAGCTATAATTCACCCCTCCACTTT
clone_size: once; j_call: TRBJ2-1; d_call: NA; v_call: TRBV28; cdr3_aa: CASRPSGRSYNEQFF; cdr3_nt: TGTGCCAGCAGGCCCAGCGGGCGCTCCTACAATGAGCAGTTCTTC
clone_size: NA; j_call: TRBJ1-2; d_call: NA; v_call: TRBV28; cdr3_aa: CASSTGRHYGYTF; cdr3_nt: TGTGCCAGCAGCACGGGACGACACTATGGCTACACCTTC
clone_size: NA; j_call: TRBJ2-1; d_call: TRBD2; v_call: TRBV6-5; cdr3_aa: CASSPGLAGIYEQFF; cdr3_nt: TGTGCCAGCAGCCCCGGACTAGCGGGAATCTATGAGCAGTTCTTC